This TCR beta chain was profiled in a study of blood T cell repertoires in COVID-19. Study information: Both acute and convalescent COVID-19 samples were obtained from the United States, Italy and Spain.

Each exposed participant met a COVID-19 case in the 2 weeks preceding study entry. The V segment lost 5 bases and the J segment 3 bases; nucleotides outside the gene matches: 8. Per the germline V gene, CDR1 is SEHNR and CDR2 is FQNEAQ (reference sequence). The CDR3 is made up of 15 amino acids. Per the original methods: How many nucleated cells were present was estimated from reference gene primer amplification. TCRdb's table, derived via immunoSEQ multiplex PCR, lists solely in-frame clones and lacks some. That table gives V, J and clone size, and the DNA gave D and trimming. The profile shows some 190,000 clones, roughly 89% of them singletons.

Sequenced: PBMCs or T cells enriched from blood (not recorded which). The V and J genes are TRBV7-9 and TRBJ2-5; 8 nucleotides match TRBD2. This receptor was obtained from a woman in her twenties or thirties who had been exposed to COVID-19. Written as DNA, the CDR3 is TGTGCCAGCAGCCAAGGACTAGCAATAGAAGAGACCCAGTACTTC. It encodes CASSQGLAIEETQYF.